This record looks at one TCR beta chain sequence and its context. These data come from a study of blood T cell repertoires in COVID-19. As processed by the authors: Estimates of nucleated cell counts were drawn from the amplification of reference gene primers. Data came from immunoSEQ multiplex PCR; TCRdb stores just in-frame clones and leaves some out. V and J calls plus clone size are reproduced from that table; the DNA served to infer D and trimming. The sample lists 110,000 or so clones; roughly 80% were seen once. Germline CDR1 is SGHRS and CDR2 is YFSETQ. The CDR3 extends over 14 amino acids. V dropped 2 bases and J dropped 0 bases, with 8 bases sitting between them.

The receptor comes from a human donor in a cohort sampled during active COVID-19. Sequenced sample: peripheral blood. The chain links TRBV5-1 to TRBJ1-1; D is unresolved. The CDR3 DNA reads as TGCGCCAGCAGCTTACCGGGAGTGAACACTGAAGCTTTCTTT. Translated: CASSLPGVNTEAFF.